This passage covers 3 T cell receptor beta chains from one sample sequenced in a study of tissue T cells after allogeneic stem cell transplantation. Method: immunoSEQ multiplex PCR; TCRdb's copy keeps in-frame clones and lacks some. The data show approximately 1,600 clones, with about 50% seen just once and about a third held by the top ten. Noted time point: mouse harvest day 14 after allogeneic transplant. Each mouse received 10^7 T-cell-depleted marrow cells plus 10^6 splenic CD5+ T cells by tail vein. Sequencing input: spleen. The receptor source for this set is a female BALB/c mouse given C57BL/6 T cells with graft-versus-host disease after an allogeneic hematopoietic cell transplant.

This clone ranks as large. Here the gene names and germline are mouse. The covered CDR3 bases are TGTGCCAGCAGTGAGGCGACAGGAGGGAGACAAAACACCTTGTAC. This sequence encodes CASSEATGGRQNTLY. The whole CDR3 is CASSEATGGRQNTLYF. The chain is built from TRBV13-3 and TRBJ2-4; D is possibly TRBD1 (6 bases). Sequencing ends 1 residue short of the CDR3 end; the germline J gene provides the rest. The CDR3 consists of 16 residues. V lost 2 bases, J lost 3 bases, and 16 bases lay in between. CDR1 is NNHDY, CDR2 SYVADS, per germline. Complete variable domain (other parts from reference TRBV13-3 and TRBJ2-4): EAAVTQSPRSKVAVTGGKVTLSCHQTNNHDYMYWYRQDTGHGLRLIHYSYVADSTEKGDIPDGYKASRPSQENFSLILELASLSQTAVYFCASSEATGGRQNTLYFGAGTRLSVL.

This clone showed up just a few times. Genes and germline come from the mouse. The observed sequence ends 1 residue before the CDR3 terminus, with the missing tail filled in from the germline J gene. V usage is TRBV1 and J usage is TRBJ2-2, with TRBD1 matching over 10 bases. From germline, CDR1 is NSQYPW and CDR2 LRSPGD (reference sequence). The trim removed 3 bases at V and 0 bases at J, leaving 1 base unmatched. CDR3 size: 16 residues. This chain's CDR3 is CTCSAGTGANTGQLYF. The sequenced CDR3 bases are TGCACCTGCAGTGCCGGGACAGGGGCAAACACCGGGCAGCTCTAC. Filled out from reference TRBV1 and TRBJ2-2, the complete variable domain reads VTLLEQNPRWRLVPRGQAVNLRCILKNSQYPWMSWYQQDLQKQLQWLFTLRSPGDKEVKSLPGADYLATRVTDTELRLQVANMSQGRTLYCTCSAGTGANTGQLYFGEGSKLTVL.

This clone was seen a handful of times. Germline and genes: mouse. The read terminates 1 residue before the CDR3 end, so the remaining end is supplied by the germline J gene. The genes are TRBV2 and TRBJ2-5; 10 nucleotides match TRBD2. Germline-derived CDR1 and CDR2 are LGHNA and YSYQKL. With V trimmed by 4 bases and J by 0 bases, 4 bases remained unmatched. The CDR3 loop spans 16 amino acids. The part of the CDR3 DNA that was read is TGTGCCAGCAGCCGGACTGGGGGACATAACCAAGACACCCAGTAC. Protein sequence: CASSRTGGHNQDTQY. The full-length CDR3 reads as CASSRTGGHNQDTQYF. The full variable domain, rest sourced from reference TRBV2 and TRBJ2-5, is DPKIIQKPKYLVAVTGSEKILICEQYLGHNAMYWYRQSAKKPLEFMFSYSYQKLMDNQTASSRFQPQSSKKNHLDLQITALKPDDSATYFCASSRTGGHNQDTQYFGPGTRLLVL.